This T cell receptor beta chain was captured by sequencing in a study of blood T cell repertoires in COVID-19. Study in general: From the United States, Italy and Spain came samples of acute and convalescent COVID-19. From T cells, B-cell-depleted T cells, or PBMCs came the material, which was cDNA or gDNA.

The CDR3 consists of 13 residues. The V gene lost 5 bases and the J gene lost 5 bases, with 12 bases spanning the gap. The germline CDR1 and CDR2 sequences are MNHEY and SVGAGI. Study processing details: The assay estimated nucleated cells by amplifying reference gene primers. The protocol was immunoSEQ multiplex PCR, while the TCRdb copy is restricted to in-frame clones and leaves out a portion. V and J calls and clone size follow that table, whereas D and trimming were derived from the DNA. The table shows 60,000 to 90,000 clones, with 80% to 95% occurring only once. This TCR was recovered from a woman at least 80 years old with acute or convalescent COVID-19. The chain uses TRBV6-5 and TRBJ1-2, with D unclear. Sample: peripheral blood. The CDR3 spells CASSTPGTYGYTF. CDR3 coding DNA: TGTGCCAGCAGTACCCCAGGAACGTATGGCTACACCTTC.